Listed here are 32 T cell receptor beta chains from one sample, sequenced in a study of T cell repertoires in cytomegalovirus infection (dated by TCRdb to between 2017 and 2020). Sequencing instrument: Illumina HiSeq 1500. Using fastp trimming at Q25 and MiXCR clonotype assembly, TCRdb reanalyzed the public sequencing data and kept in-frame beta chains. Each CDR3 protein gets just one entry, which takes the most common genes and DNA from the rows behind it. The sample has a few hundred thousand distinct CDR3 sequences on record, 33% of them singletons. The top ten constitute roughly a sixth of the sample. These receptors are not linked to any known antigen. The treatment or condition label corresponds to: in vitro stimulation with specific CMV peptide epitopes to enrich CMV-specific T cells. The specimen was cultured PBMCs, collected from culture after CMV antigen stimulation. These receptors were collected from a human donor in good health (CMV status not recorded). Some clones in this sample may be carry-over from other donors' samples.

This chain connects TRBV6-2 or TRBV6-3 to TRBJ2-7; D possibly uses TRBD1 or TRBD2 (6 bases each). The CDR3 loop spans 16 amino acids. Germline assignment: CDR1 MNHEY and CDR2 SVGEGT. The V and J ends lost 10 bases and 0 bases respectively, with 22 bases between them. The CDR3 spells CAISKGGTTGSYEQYV. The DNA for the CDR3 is TGTGCCATCTCGAAGGGCGGGACGACAGGCTCCTACGAGCAGTACGTC.

DNA of the CDR3: TGTGCCAGCAGAATGGGGGGGGAGAGCGGGAGTACGTTCTTC. Translated, it gives CASRMGGESGSTFF. The chain has TRBV6-8 and TRBJ2-1; 8 bases are a match to TRBD2. Germline CDR1 and CDR2: MNHGY and SAAAGT. V lost 6 bases, J lost 15 bases, and 16 bases stayed unmatched. This CDR3 has 14 residues.

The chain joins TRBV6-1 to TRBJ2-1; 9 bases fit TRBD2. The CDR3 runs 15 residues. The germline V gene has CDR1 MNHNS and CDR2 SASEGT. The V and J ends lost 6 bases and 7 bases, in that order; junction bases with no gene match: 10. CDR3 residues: CASRRSGTSSNEQFF. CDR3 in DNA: TGTGCCAGCAGACGGTCCGGGACTAGCTCGAATGAGCAGTTCTTC.

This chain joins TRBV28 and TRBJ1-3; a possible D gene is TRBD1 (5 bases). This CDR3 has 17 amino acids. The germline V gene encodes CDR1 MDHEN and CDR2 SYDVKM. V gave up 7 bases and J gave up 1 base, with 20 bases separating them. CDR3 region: CASTTNGAFTSGNTIYF. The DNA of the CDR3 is TGTGCCAGCACTACGAATGGGGCATTTACTTCTGGAAACACCATATATTTT.

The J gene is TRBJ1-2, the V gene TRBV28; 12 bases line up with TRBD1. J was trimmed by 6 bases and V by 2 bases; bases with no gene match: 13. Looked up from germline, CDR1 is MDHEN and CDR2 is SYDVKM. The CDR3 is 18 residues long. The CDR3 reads CASSLQPGTGGPRDGYTF. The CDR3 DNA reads TGTGCCAGCAGTTTACAACCGGGGACAGGGGGCCCCAGGGATGGCTACACCTTC.

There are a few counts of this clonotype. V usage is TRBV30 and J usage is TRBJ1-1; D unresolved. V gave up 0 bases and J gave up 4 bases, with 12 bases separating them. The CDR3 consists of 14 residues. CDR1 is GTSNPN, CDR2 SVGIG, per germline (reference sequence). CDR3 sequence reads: CAWSVGQRGTEAFF. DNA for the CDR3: TGTGCCTGGAGTGTAGGGCAGCGGGGCACTGAAGCTTTCTTT. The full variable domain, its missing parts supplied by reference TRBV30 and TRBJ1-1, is SQTIHQWPATLVQPVGSPLSLECTVEGTSNPNLYWYRQAAGRGLQLLFYSVGIGQISSEVPQNLSASRPQDRQFILSSKKLLLSDSGFYLCAWSVGQRGTEAFFGQGTRLTVV.

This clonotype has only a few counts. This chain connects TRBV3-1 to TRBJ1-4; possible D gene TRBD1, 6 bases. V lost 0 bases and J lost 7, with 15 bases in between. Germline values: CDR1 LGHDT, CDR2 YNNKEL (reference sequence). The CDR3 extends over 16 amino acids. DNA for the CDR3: TGTGCCAGCAGCCAAGATAAGGGGGTGGCGGCTGAAAAACTGTTTTTT. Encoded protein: CASSQDKGVAAEKLFF.

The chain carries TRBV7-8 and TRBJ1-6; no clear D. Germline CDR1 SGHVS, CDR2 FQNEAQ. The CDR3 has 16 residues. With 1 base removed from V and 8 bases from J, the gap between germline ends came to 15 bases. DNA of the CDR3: TGTGCCAGCAGCTTAGGGGCCGGCGCAAGGCATTCACCCCTCCACTTT. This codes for CASSLGAGARHSPLHF.

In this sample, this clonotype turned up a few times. The DNA of the CDR3 is TGTGCCAGCAGCTTTACAGCGGGAGGCACAGATACGCAGTATTTT. Its translation: CASSFTAGGTDTQYF. The gene calls are TRBV7-2 and TRBJ2-3; TRBD2 agrees at 8 bases. This CDR3 has 15 residues. The J segment lost 1 base and the V segment lost 3 bases, leaving 3 bases of the junction unmatched. CDR1 and CDR2 from the germline V gene are SGHTA and FQGNSA.

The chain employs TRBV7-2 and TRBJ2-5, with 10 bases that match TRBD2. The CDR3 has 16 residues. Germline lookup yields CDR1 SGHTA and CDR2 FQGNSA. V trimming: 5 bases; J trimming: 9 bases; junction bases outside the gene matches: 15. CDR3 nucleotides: TGTGCCAGCAGCCCCGGGGGAGCGGGAGGGTTCGGGGCCCAGTACTTC. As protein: CASSPGGAGGFGAQYF.

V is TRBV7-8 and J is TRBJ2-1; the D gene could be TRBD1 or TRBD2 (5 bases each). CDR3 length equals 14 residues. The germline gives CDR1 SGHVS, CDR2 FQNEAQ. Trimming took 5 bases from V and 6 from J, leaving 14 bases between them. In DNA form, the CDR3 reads TGTGCCAGCAGCACACGGGGCCACCCCAATGAGCAGTTCTTC. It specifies CASSTRGHPNEQFF.

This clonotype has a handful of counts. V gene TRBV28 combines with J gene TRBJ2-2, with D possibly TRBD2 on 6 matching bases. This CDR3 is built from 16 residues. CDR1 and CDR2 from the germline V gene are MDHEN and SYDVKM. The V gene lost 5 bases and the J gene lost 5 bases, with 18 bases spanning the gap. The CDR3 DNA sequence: TGTGCCAGCAGTCCCCCAGGAGGGAGTATTACCGGGGAGCTGTTTTTT. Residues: CASSPPGGSITGELFF. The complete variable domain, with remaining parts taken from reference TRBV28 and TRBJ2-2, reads DVKVTQSSRYLVKRTGEKVFLECVQDMDHENMFWYRQDPGLGLRLIYFSYDVKMKEKGDIPEGYSVSREKKERFSLILESASTNQTSMYLCASSPPGGSITGELFFGEGSRLTVL.

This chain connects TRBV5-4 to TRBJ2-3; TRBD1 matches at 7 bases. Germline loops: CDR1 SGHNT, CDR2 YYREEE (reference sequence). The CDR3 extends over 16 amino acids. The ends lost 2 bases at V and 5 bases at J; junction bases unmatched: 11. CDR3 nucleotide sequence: TGTGCCAGCAGCTTTACTTTCGGGACAGACCAAGATACGCAGTATTTT. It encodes CASSFTFGTDQDTQYF.

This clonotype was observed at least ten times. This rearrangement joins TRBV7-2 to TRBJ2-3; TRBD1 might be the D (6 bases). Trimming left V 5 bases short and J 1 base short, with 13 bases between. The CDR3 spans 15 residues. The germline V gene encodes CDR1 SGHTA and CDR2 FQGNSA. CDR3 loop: CASSPDSSGTDTQYF. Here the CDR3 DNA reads TGTGCCAGCAGCCCGGACAGTAGCGGCACAGATACGCAGTATTTT.

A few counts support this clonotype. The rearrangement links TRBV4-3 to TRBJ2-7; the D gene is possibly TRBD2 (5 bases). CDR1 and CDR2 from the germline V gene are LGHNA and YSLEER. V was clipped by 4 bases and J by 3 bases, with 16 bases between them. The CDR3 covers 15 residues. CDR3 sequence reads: CASSRQRLGSYEQYF. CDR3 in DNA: TGCGCCAGCAGCCGACAACGCCTGGGGAGCTACGAGCAGTACTTC.

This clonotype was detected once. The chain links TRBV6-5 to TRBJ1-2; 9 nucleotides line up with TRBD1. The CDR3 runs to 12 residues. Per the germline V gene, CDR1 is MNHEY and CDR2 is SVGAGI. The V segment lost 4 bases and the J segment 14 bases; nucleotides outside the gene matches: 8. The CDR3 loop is CASSFTGGLVTF. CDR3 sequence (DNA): TGTGCCAGCAGTTTTACAGGGGGCCTCGTAACCTTC.

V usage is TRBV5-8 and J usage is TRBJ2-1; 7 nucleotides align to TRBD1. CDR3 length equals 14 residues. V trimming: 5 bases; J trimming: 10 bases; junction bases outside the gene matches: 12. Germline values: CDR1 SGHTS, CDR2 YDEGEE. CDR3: CASSVARTGGEQFF. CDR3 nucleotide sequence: TGTGCCAGCAGTGTGGCCCGGACAGGTGGGGAGCAGTTCTTC.

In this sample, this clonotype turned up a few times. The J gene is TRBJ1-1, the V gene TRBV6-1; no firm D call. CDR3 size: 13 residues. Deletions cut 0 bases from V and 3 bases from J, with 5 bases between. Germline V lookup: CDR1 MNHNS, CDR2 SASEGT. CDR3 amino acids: CASSEAWDTEAFF. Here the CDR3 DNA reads TGTGCCAGCAGTGAAGCATGGGACACTGAAGCTTTCTTT.

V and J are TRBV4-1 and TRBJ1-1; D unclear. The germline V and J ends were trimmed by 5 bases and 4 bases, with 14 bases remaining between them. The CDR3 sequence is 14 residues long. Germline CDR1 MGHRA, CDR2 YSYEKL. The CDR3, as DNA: TGCGCCAGCAGCAACCTAGCGGGGTCCACTGAAGCTTTCTTT. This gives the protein CASSNLAGSTEAFF.

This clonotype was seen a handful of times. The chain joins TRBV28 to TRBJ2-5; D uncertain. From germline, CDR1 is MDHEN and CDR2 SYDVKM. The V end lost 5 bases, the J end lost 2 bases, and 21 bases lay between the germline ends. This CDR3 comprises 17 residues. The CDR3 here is CASSQSPEPARQETQYF. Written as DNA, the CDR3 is TGTGCCAGCAGTCAATCCCCGGAACCTGCGAGGCAAGAGACCCAGTACTTC.

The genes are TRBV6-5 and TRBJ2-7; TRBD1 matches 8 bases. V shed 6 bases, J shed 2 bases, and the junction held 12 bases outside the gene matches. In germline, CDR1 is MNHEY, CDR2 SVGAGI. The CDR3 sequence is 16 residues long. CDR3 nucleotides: TGTGCCAGCAGCCCATACCGGGACAGGAGGGCCTACGAGCAGTACTTC. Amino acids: CASSPYRDRRAYEQYF.

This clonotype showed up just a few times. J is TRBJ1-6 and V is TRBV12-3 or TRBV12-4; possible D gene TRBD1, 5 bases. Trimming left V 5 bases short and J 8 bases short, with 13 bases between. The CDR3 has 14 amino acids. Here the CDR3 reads CASSGTPGYSPLHF. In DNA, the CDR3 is TGTGCCAGCAGTGGGACGCCGGGTTATTCACCCCTCCACTTT.

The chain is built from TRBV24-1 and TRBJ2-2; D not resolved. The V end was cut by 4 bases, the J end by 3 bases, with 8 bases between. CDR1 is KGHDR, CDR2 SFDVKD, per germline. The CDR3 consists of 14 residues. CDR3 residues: CATSDHGYTGELFF. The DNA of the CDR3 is TGTGCCACCAGTGACCACGGGTACACCGGGGAGCTGTTTTTT.

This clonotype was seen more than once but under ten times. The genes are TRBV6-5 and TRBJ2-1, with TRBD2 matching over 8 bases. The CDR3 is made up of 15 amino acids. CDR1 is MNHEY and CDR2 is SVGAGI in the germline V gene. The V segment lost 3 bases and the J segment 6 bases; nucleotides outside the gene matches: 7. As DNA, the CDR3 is TGTGCCAGCAGTTATGTTGCGGGAGGCCGCAATGAGCAGTTCTTC. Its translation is CASSYVAGGRNEQFF.

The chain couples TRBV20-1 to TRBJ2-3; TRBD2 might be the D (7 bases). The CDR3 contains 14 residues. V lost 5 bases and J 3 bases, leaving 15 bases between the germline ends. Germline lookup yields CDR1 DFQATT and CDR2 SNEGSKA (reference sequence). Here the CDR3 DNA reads TGCAGTGCTCAAGAGGGGGGGCCGACAGATACGCAGTATTTT. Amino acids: CSAQEGGPTDTQYF.

The CDR3 region is CASSSLGTDYGYTF. CDR3 in DNA: TGTGCCAGCAGTTCACTAGGGACGGATTATGGCTACACCTTC. The rearrangement uses TRBV27 and TRBJ1-2, with a tentative D call TRBD1 (5 bases). This CDR3 is 14 amino acids long. V lost 4 bases and J lost 5, with 14 bases in between. Germline V CDR1 and CDR2: MNHEY, SMNVEV (reference sequence).

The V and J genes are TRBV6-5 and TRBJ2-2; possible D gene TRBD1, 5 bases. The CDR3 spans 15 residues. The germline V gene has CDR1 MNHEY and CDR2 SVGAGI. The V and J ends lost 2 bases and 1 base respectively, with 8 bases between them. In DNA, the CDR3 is TGTGCCAGCAGTTACGCGACAGAGAACACCGGGGAGCTGTTTTTT. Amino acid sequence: CASSYATENTGELFF.

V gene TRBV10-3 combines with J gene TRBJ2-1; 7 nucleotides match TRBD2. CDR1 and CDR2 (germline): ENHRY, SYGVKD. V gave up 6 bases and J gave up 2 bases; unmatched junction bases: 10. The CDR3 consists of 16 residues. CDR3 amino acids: CAIRGGTRATYNEQFF. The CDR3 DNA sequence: TGTGCCATCAGGGGGGGGACTCGAGCTACCTACAATGAGCAGTTCTTC.

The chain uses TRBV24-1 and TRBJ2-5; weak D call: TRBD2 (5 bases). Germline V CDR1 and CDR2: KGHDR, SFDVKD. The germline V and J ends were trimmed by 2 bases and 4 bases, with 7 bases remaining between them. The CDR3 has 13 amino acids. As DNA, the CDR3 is TGTGCCACCAGTGATTGGGGAGTAGAGACCCAGTACTTC. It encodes CATSDWGVETQYF.

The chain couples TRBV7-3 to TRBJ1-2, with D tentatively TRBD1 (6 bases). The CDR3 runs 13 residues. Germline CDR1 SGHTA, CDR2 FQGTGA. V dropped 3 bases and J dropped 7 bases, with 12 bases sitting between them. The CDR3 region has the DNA TGTGCCAGCAGCTTTGGGGCAGGGGCTGGCTACACCTTC. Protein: CASSFGAGAGYTF.

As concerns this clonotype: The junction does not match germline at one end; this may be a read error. CDR3 protein: CASGQDPMTSGRVQQYF. CDR3 coding DNA: TGCGCCAGCGGCCAAGACCCCATGACTAGCGGGAGGGTTCAGCAGTACTTC. The V call is TRBV4-1, the J call TRBJ2-7, with 14 bases lining up with TRBD2. The CDR3 has 17 residues. CDR1 and CDR2 (germline): MGHRA, YSYEKL.

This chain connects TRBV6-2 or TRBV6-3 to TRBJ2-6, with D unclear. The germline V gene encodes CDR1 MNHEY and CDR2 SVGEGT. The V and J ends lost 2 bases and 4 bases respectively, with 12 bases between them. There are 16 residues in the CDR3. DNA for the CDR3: TGTGCCAGCAGTTACCTGAGTCCCACCGGGGCCAACGTCCTGACTTTC. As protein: CASSYLSPTGANVLTF.